This T cell receptor beta chain was recorded in a study of OX40 agonist ivuxolimab in advanced cancers. General study points: On average, CD8+ T cells showed a greater number of expanded clones than CD4+.

With 8 bases removed from V and 4 bases from J, the gap between germline ends came to 10 bases. The germline V gene encodes CDR1 SGHVS and CDR2 FQNEAQ. CDR3 length: 12 amino acids. Sequencing used immunoSEQ multiplex PCR; TCRdb keeps in-frame clones, though not all of them. The sample has about 70,000 clones, approximately 89% seen once. For this clone: Its antigen is unknown.

This clonotype was obtained from an adult with an advanced solid tumor such as melanoma, head and neck, liver or kidney cancer. Here the sequenced sample was CD4+ or CD8+ T cells sorted from blood, taken in a trial of the OX40 agonist ivuxolimab. V gene TRBV7-8 combines with J gene TRBJ2-3; D not resolved. In DNA, the CDR3 is TGTGCCAGCGCCGTCTTTTCAGATACGCAGTATTTT. Residues: CASAVFSDTQYF. The complete variable domain, with remaining parts taken from reference TRBV7-8 and TRBJ2-3, reads GAGVSQSPRYKVAKRGQDVALRCDPISGHVSLFWYQQALGQGPEFLTYFQNEAQLDKSGLPSDRFFAERPEGSVSTLKIQRTQQEDSAVYLCASAVFSDTQYFGPGTRLTVL.